Following are 23 T cell receptor beta chains from one sample sequenced in a study of chemoradiotherapy in HPV16-positive cancers. The data were produced by immunoSEQ multiplex PCR, yet TCRdb's version contains in-frame clones alone and is incomplete. This table holds just over 25,000 clones, around nine tenths found once. The starting material was blood, obtained from a patient who underwent chemoradiotherapy. These receptors came from a human donor with HPV-associated anogenital cancer.

The chain is built from TRBV7-8 and TRBJ2-2; D ambiguous. The CDR3 is 14 amino acids. Per the germline V gene, CDR1 is SGHVS and CDR2 is FQNEAQ. The ends were cut back, 6 bases at V and 1 base at J, with 9 bases in the middle. For the CDR3, the DNA is TGTGCCAGCAGGATTCGTGGGAACACCGGGGAGCTGTTTTTT. This encodes CASRIRGNTGELFF.

J is TRBJ2-1 and V is TRBV5-1; 7 bases are shared with TRBD2. V gave up 4 bases and J gave up 6 bases; unmatched junction bases: 4. The CDR3 consists of 13 residues. In germline, CDR1 is SGHRS, CDR2 YFSETQ. The CDR3 nucleotides are TGCGCCAGCAGCCTAGGACTAGGCAATGAGCAGTTCTTC. This sequence encodes CASSLGLGNEQFF. The whole variable domain, remainder taken from reference TRBV5-1 and TRBJ2-1, is KAGVTQTPRYLIKTRGQQVTLSCSPISGHRSVSWYQQTPGQGLQFLFEYFSETQRNKGNFPGRFSGRQFSNSRSEMNVSTLELGDSALYLCASSLGLGNEQFFGPGTRLTVL.

This clone was counted a single time. The V call is TRBV5-6, the J call TRBJ2-7; 9 nucleotides align to TRBD1. V lost 1 base to trimming and J lost 3 bases; unmatched junction nucleotides: 8. CDR1 and CDR2 from the germline V gene are SGHDT and YYEEEE. The CDR3 length is 16 residues. The CDR3 here is CASSLTPGTGFYEQYF. The CDR3 bases are TGTGCCAGCAGCTTGACGCCAGGGACAGGGTTCTACGAGCAGTACTTC.

The chain is built from TRBV7-9 and TRBJ2-7, with D unclear. V was shortened by 4 bases and J by 0 bases, with 13 bases between the two germline ends. There are 15 residues in the CDR3. Germline V gene lookup returns CDR1 SEHNR and CDR2 FQNEAQ (reference sequence). Here the CDR3 reads CASSSQSVASYEQYF. The CDR3 DNA sequence: TGTGCCAGCAGCTCCCAATCAGTTGCCTCCTACGAGCAGTACTTC.

This clone has a single count. CDR3 amino acids: CASSYVSPPEQYF. Here the CDR3 DNA reads TGTGCCAGCAGTTACGTCAGCCCTCCGGAGCAGTACTTC. The chain combines TRBV6-6 with TRBJ2-7; no clear D gene. The CDR3 totals 13 residues. The germline V gene encodes CDR1 MNHNY and CDR2 SVGAGI (reference sequence). V dropped 2 bases and J dropped 7 bases, with 12 bases sitting between them.

This clone has a single count. The chain has TRBV7-2 and TRBJ1-1; D is ambiguous. The germline gives CDR1 SGHTA, CDR2 FQGNSA. The CDR3 has 13 residues. V was cut by 5 bases and J by 3 bases, with 10 bases left in between. The DNA for the CDR3 is TGTGCCAGCAGCCCGAGGCGGGACACTGAAGCTTTCTTT. Protein: CASSPRRDTEAFF.

This rearrangement joins TRBV30 to TRBJ2-4; D ambiguous. This CDR3 has 14 residues. V lost 4 bases, J lost 7 bases, and 17 bases lay in between. CDR1 and CDR2 from the germline V gene are GTSNPN and SVGIG (reference sequence). CDR3 loop: CAWTTDGRRNIQYF. The DNA of the CDR3 is TGTGCCTGGACCACCGACGGGCGGCGGAACATTCAGTACTTC.

The chain combines TRBV9 with TRBJ1-2, with D perhaps TRBD1 (5 bases). Germline V gene lookup returns CDR1 SGDLS and CDR2 YYNGEE. Trimming left V 3 bases short and J 0 bases short, with 15 bases between. CDR3 length equals 16 residues. Written as DNA, the CDR3 is TGTGCCAGCAGCGACCAGACTTGGGGGGCTAACTATGGCTACACCTTC. Translating it yields CASSDQTWGANYGYTF.

This chain connects TRBV15 to TRBJ2-2; D gene uncertain. The CDR3 is 12 amino acids. Germline-derived CDR1 and CDR2 are LNHNV and YYDKDF (reference sequence). Trimming removed 2 bases at V and 4 bases at J, with 2 bases between. CDR3 nucleotides: TGTGCCACCAGCAGAACCACCGGGGAGCTGTTTTTT. Residues: CATSRTTGELFF.

The chain combines TRBV30 with TRBJ1-1, with D possibly matching TRBD1 (6 bases). Trimming removed 7 bases from V and 10 bases from J, with 19 bases in between. The CDR3 has 12 residues. Germline V lookup: CDR1 GTSNPN, CDR2 SVGIG (reference sequence). The CDR3 DNA sequence: TGTGCCTTTTCGACACAGGGAATGGCAGCTTTCTTT. Residues: CAFSTQGMAAFF.

The V gene is TRBV5-4, the J gene TRBJ2-5; no firm D call. Germline V lookup: CDR1 SGHNT, CDR2 YYREEE (reference sequence). The CDR3 totals 15 residues. Trimming cost V 3 bases and J 1 base, with 13 bases left between them. The CDR3, as DNA: TGTGCCAGCAGCTCGGCGACCGTTAGCCAAGAGACCCAGTACTTC. It codes for CASSSATVSQETQYF.

The rearrangement uses TRBV5-1 and TRBJ2-7; 8 positions agree with TRBD1. CDR1 is SGHRS and CDR2 is YFSETQ in the germline V gene. J was trimmed by 5 bases and V by 5 bases; bases with no gene match: 6. The CDR3 consists of 13 residues. The DNA of the CDR3 is TGCGCCAGCAGATTAGGACAGGGAAACGAGCAGTACTTC. This codes for CASRLGQGNEQYF.

The rearrangement joins TRBV2 to TRBJ2-5; 9 bases fit TRBD1. The junction had 9 bases not matched to a gene; V was cut back by 6 bases and J by 4 bases. The CDR3 has 15 residues. The V gene's germline CDR1 is SNHLY and CDR2 FYNNEI. The CDR3 loop reads CASRAPTGGLETQYF. CDR3 DNA: TGTGCCAGCAGAGCCCCTACAGGGGGCTTAGAGACCCAGTACTTC.

The chain links TRBV7-2 to TRBJ1-4; the D is unclear. Germline assignment: CDR1 SGHTA and CDR2 FQGNSA. Trimming took 1 base from V and 8 from J, leaving 8 bases between them. The CDR3 spans 13 residues. The CDR3 DNA reads as TGTGCCAGCAGCTTAGGGCGGGAGGAAAAACTGTTTTTT. Translated, it gives CASSLGREEKLFF.

The rearrangement joins TRBV5-8 to TRBJ1-2; the match to TRBD1 covers 11 bases. CDR1 and CDR2 (germline): SGHTS, YDEGEE. This CDR3 spans 14 amino acids. J lost 7 bases, V lost 5 bases, and 7 bases had no gene match. The CDR3 spells CASSRDRGESGYTF. The CDR3 coding sequence is TGTGCCAGCAGTCGGGACAGGGGGGAGAGTGGCTACACCTTC.

The chain combines TRBV5-1 with TRBJ2-1; 10 nucleotides align to TRBD2. Trimming cost V 4 bases and J 7 bases; bases outside gene matches: 11. CDR3 length: 16 amino acids. Germline V lookup: CDR1 SGHRS, CDR2 YFSETQ. The CDR3 region is CASSPWSGGAQNEQFF. DNA of the CDR3: TGCGCCAGCAGCCCCTGGAGCGGGGGGGCCCAGAATGAGCAGTTCTTC.

The chain carries TRBV5-4 and TRBJ1-2, with TRBD1 as a possible D gene (5 bases). The CDR3 length is 14 residues. The germline gives CDR1 SGHNT, CDR2 YYREEE (reference sequence). V lost 0 bases to trimming and J lost 4 bases, with 10 bases between them. This chain's CDR3 is CASSLVGAGYGYTF. The CDR3 bases are TGTGCCAGCAGCTTGGTCGGGGCGGGCTATGGCTACACCTTC. The complete variable domain, with remaining parts taken from reference TRBV5-4 and TRBJ1-2, reads ETGVTQSPTHLIKTRGQQVTLRCSSQSGHNTVSWYQQALGQGPQFIFQYYREEENGRGNFPPRFSGLQFPNYSSELNVNALELDDSALYLCASSLVGAGYGYTFGSGTRLTVV.

The chain is built from TRBV4-3 and TRBJ1-1; no definite D call. This CDR3 is 15 amino acids long. The ends were cut back, 0 bases at V and 2 bases at J, with 10 bases in the middle. CDR1 LGHNA and CDR2 YSLEER come from the germline V gene. The CDR3 DNA sequence: TGCGCCAGCAGCCAAGATCGGCAGGCCAACACTGAAGCTTTCTTT. It encodes CASSQDRQANTEAFF.

This clone was detected a few times. The rearrangement joins TRBV7-9 to TRBJ2-7; unclear D gene. V was trimmed by 5 bases and J by 1 base, leaving 9 bases between them. The V gene's germline CDR1 is SEHNR and CDR2 FQNEAQ (reference sequence). There are 13 residues in the CDR3. For the CDR3, the DNA is TGTGCCAGCAGCCCTAAGACATCCTACGAGCAGTACTTC. Residues: CASSPKTSYEQYF.

The V gene is TRBV6-5, the J gene TRBJ1-5; D is ambiguous. The CDR3 sequence is 14 residues long. V gave up 5 bases and J gave up 7 bases, with 15 bases separating them. In germline, CDR1 is MNHEY, CDR2 SVGAGI. CDR3 coding DNA: TGTGCCAGCAGTGTTCAAATGGGGTTGCAGCCCCAGCATTTT. This codes for CASSVQMGLQPQHF.

The chain joins TRBV11-2 to TRBJ2-1, with D possibly TRBD1 on 6 matching bases. Trimming left V 4 bases short and J 2 bases short, with 21 bases between. CDR1 is SGHAT and CDR2 is FQNNGV in the germline V gene. CDR3 length: 18 amino acids. In DNA form, the CDR3 reads TGTGCCAGCAGCTCAGGGGTCTTGGAAAGACAGACCTACAATGAGCAGTTCTTC. As protein: CASSSGVLERQTYNEQFF.

The CDR3 loop reads CASSFRGASTDTQYF. Written as DNA, the CDR3 is TGCGCCAGCAGCTTTCGCGGGGCTAGCACAGATACGCAGTATTTT. J is TRBJ2-3 and V is TRBV5-1, with D possibly matching TRBD2 (6 bases). CDR3 length: 15 residues. Germline CDR1 reads SGHRS; CDR2 reads YFSETQ. V was clipped by 2 bases and J by 0 bases, with 10 bases between them.

The rearrangement joins TRBV11-2 to TRBJ1-1, with D maybe TRBD1 (5 bases). CDR3 length: 18 amino acids. CDR1 and CDR2 from the germline V gene are SGHAT and FQNNGV. V shed 1 base and J shed 0 bases, with 18 bases lying between them. Here the CDR3 DNA reads TGTGCCAGCAGCTTAGTCCGGGGGGTTAGGGGTATGAACACTGAAGCTTTCTTT. Its translation: CASSLVRGVRGMNTEAFF.